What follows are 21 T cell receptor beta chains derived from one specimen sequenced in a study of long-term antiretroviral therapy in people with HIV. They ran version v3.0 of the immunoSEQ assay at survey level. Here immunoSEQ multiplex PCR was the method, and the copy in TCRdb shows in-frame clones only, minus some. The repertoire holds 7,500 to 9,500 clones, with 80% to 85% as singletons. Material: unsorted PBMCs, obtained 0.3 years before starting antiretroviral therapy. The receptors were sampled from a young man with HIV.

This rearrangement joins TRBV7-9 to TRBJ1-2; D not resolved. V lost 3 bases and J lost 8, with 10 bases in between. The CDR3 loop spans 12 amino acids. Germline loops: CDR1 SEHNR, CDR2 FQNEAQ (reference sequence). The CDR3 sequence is CASSFNRDGYTF. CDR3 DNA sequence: TGTGCCAGCAGCTTCAACAGAGACGGCTACACCTTC.

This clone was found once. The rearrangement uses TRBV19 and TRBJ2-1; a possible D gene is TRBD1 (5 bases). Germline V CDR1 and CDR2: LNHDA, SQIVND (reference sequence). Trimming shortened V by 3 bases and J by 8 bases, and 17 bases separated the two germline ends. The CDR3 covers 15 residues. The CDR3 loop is CASSIGQGDVYEQFF. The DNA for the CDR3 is TGTGCCAGTAGTATCGGCCAGGGCGATGTCTATGAGCAGTTCTTC. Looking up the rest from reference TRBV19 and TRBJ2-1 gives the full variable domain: DGGITQSPKYLFRKEGQNVTLSCEQNLNHDAMYWYRQDPGQGLRLIYYSQIVNDFQKGDIAEGYSVSREKKESFPLTVTSAQKNPTAFYLCASSIGQGDVYEQFFGPGTRLTVL.

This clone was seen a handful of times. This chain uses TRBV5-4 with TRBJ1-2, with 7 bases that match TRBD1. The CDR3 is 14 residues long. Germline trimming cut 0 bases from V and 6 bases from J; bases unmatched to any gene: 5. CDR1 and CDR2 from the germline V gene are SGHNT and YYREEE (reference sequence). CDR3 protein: CASSLETGNDGYTF. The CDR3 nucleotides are TGTGCCAGCAGCTTGGAGACAGGGAACGATGGCTACACCTTC. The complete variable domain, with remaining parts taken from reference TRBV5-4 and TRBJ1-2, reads ETGVTQSPTHLIKTRGQQVTLRCSSQSGHNTVSWYQQALGQGPQFIFQYYREEENGRGNFPPRFSGLQFPNYSSELNVNALELDDSALYLCASSLETGNDGYTFGSGTRLTVV.

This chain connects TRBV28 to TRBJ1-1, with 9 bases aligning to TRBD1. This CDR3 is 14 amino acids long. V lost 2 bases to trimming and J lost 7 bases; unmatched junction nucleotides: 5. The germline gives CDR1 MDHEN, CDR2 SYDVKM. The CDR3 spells CASSLNRGRGEAFF. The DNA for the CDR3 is TGTGCCAGCAGTTTAAACAGGGGGCGAGGTGAAGCTTTCTTT.

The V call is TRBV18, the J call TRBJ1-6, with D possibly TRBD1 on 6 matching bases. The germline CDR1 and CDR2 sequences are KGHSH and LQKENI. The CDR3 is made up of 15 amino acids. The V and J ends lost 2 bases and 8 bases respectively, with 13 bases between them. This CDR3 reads CASSPLNRVDSPLHF. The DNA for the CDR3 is TGTGCCAGCTCACCATTAAACAGGGTTGATTCACCCCTCCACTTT.

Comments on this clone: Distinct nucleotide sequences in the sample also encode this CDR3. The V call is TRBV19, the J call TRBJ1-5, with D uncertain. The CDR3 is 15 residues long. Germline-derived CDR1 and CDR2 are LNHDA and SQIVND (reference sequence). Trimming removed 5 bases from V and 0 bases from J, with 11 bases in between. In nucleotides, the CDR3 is TGTGCCAGTAGTGCCGGGAGTTATAGCAATCAGCCCCAGCATTTT. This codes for CASSAGSYSNQPQHF.

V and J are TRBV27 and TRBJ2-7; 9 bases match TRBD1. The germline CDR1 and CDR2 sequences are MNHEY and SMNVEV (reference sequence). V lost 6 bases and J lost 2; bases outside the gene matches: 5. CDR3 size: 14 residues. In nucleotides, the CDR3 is TGTGCCAGCAGCTCCCGGACAGGGGCCTACGAGCAGTACTTC. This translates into CASSSRTGAYEQYF.

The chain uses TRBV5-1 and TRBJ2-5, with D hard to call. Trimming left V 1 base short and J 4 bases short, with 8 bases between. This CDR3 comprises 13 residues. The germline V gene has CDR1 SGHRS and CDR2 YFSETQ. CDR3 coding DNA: TGCGCCAGCAGCTTGCCTAGTCCAGAGACCCAGTACTTC. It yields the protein CASSLPSPETQYF.

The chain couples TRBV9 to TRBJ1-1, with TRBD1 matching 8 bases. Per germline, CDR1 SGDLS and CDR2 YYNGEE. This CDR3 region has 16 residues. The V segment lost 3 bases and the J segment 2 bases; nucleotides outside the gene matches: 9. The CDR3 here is CASSAEGDRINTEAFF. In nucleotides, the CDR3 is TGTGCCAGCAGCGCCGAAGGGGACAGGATCAACACTGAAGCTTTCTTT.

The CDR3 sequence: CASSPTSGGSYEQYF. CDR3 sequence (DNA): TGCGCCAGCAGCCCTACATCGGGGGGTTCCTACGAGCAGTACTTC. The chain is built from TRBV4-1 and TRBJ2-7; 7 bases map to TRBD2. CDR3 length: 15 amino acids. V shed 4 bases, J shed 1 base, and the junction held 7 bases outside the gene matches. Germline CDR1 MGHRA, CDR2 YSYEKL.

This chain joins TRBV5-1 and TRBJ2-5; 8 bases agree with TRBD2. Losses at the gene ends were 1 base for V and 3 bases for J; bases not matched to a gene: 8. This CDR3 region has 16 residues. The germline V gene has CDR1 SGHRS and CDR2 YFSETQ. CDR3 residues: CASSLKGGGKKETQYF. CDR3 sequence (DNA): TGCGCCAGCAGCTTGAAGGGCGGGGGGAAGAAAGAGACCCAGTACTTC.

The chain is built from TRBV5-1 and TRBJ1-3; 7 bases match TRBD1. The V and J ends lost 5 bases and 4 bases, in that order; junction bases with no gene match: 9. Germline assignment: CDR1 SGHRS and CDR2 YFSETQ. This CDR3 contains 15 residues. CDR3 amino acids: CASSSGGGNGNTIYF. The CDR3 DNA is TGCGCCAGCAGTTCGGGAGGGGGCAACGGAAACACCATATATTTT.

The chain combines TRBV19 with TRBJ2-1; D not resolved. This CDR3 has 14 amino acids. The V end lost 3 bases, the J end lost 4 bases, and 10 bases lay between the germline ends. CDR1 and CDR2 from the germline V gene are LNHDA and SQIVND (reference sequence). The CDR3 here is CASSILADYNEQFF. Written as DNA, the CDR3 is TGTGCCAGTAGTATTTTGGCAGATTACAATGAGCAGTTCTTC.

The CDR3: CASSPLVQGTDTQYF. Here the CDR3 DNA reads TGTGCCAGCAGCCCCCTCGTCCAGGGGACAGATACGCAGTATTTT. The gene calls are TRBV16 and TRBJ2-3; a weak D match, TRBD1 (6 bases). The CDR3 sequence is 15 residues long. Germline loops: CDR1 KGHSY, CDR2 FQNENV. Deletions cut 4 bases from V and 3 bases from J, with 14 bases between.

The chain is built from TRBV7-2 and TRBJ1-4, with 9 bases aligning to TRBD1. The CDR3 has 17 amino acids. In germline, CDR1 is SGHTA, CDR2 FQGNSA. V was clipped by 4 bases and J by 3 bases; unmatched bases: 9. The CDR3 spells CASSYRDRVYSNEKLFF. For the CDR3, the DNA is TGTGCCAGCAGCTATAGGGACAGGGTTTATTCTAATGAAAAACTGTTTTTT. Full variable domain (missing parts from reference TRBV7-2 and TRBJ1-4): GAGVSQSPSNKVTEKGKDVELRCDPISGHTALYWYRQSLGQGLEFLIYFQGNSAPDKSGLPSDRFSAERTGGSVSTLTIQRTQQEDSAVYLCASSYRDRVYSNEKLFFGSGTQLSVL.

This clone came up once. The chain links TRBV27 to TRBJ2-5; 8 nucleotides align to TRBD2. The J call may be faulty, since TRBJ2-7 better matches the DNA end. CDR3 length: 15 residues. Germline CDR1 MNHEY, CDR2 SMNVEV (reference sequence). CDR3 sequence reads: CASSLSREGLYEQYF. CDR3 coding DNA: TGTGCCAGCAGTTTATCCCGGGAGGGACTGTACGAGCAGTACTTC.

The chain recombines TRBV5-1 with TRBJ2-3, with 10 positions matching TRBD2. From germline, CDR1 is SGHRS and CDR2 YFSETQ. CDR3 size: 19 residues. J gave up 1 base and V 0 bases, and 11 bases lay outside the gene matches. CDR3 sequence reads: CASSLGLAGDVFGTDTQYF. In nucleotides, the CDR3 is TGCGCCAGCAGCTTGGGGCTAGCGGGAGATGTGTTTGGCACAGATACGCAGTATTTT. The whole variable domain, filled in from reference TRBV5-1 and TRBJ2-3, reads KAGVTQTPRYLIKTRGQQVTLSCSPISGHRSVSWYQQTPGQGLQFLFEYFSETQRNKGNFPGRFSGRQFSNSRSEMNVSTLELGDSALYLCASSLGLAGDVFGTDTQYFGPGTRLTVL.

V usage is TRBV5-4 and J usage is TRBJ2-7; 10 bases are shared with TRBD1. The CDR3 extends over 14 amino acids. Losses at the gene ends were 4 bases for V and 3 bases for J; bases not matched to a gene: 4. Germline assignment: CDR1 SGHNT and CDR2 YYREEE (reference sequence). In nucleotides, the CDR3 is TGTGCCAGCAGCCCAGGGACAGGGGACTACGAGCAGTACTTC. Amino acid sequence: CASSPGTGDYEQYF.

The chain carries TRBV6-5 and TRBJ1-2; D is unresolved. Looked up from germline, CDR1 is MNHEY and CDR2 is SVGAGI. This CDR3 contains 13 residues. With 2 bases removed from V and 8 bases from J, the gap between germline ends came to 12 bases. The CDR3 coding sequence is TGTGCCAGCAGTTACCTCCAGGTGGGGGGCTACACCTTC. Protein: CASSYLQVGGYTF.

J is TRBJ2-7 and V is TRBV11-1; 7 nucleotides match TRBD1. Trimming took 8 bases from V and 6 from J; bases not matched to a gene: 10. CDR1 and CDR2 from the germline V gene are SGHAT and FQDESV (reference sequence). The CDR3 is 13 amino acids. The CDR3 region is CASGTASTVEQYF. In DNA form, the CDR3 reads TGTGCCAGCGGGACAGCTTCGACGGTCGAGCAGTACTTC.

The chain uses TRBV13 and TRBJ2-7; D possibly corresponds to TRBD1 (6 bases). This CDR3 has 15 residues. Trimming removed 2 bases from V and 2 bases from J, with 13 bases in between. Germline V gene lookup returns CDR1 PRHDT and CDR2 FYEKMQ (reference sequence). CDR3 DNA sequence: TGTGCCAGCAGCTTAAGTACAACAGGGACCTACGAGCAGTACTTC. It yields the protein CASSLSTTGTYEQYF.